This T cell receptor (beta chain) comes out of a study of blood T cell repertoires in COVID-19. As for the study in general: The analysed material was cDNA or gDNA that came from T cells, B-cell-depleted T cells, or PBMCs.

The protocol was immunoSEQ multiplex PCR, while the TCRdb copy is restricted to in-frame clones and leaves out a portion. The sample yields 120,000 or so clones, roughly four fifths seen once. V lost 1 base and J lost 6, with 11 bases in between. CDR3 size: 14 residues. The germline V gene has CDR1 LGHNA and CDR2 YSLEER. This clonotype was sampled from a woman aged 60-75 years with acute or convalescent COVID-19. The chain links TRBV4-3 to TRBJ2-3, with D perhaps matching TRBD1 (6 bases). Sequencing input: peripheral blood. The DNA for the CDR3 is TGCGCCAGCAGCCAAGGTCTCAGGGGTGATACGCAGTATTTT. This encodes CASSQGLRGDTQYF.